The rows below give T cell receptor beta chains drawn from one sample of a study of blood T cell repertoires in COVID-19. Data came from immunoSEQ multiplex PCR; TCRdb stores just in-frame clones and leaves some out. Of approximately 60,000 clones in the sample, 65% to 90% were seen once. The sample was peripheral blood. These receptors all stem from a human donor in a cohort sampled during active COVID-19. Both conserved end residues are part of each CDR3. Each record gives: clone size, D gene, J gene, V gene, CDR3 protein, CDR3 DNA. The D gene is left open where the match is weak. Rows may omit the clone size; those that give it use once, few, many or a size class.

>NA|TRBD1|TRBJ2-1|TRBV6-6
CASSWGTGDNEQFF
TGTGCCAGCAGTTGGGGGACAGGGGACAATGAGCAGTTCTTC
>NA|NA|TRBJ1-1|TRBV19
CASSIGQINTEAFF
TGTGCCAGTAGTATTGGGCAGATCAACACTGAAGCTTTCTTT
>NA|NA|TRBJ2-1|TRBV18
CASSPGGLSYNEQFF
TGTGCCAGCTCACCCGGGGGACTGAGCTACAATGAGCAGTTCTTC
>NA|NA|TRBJ1-1|TRBV18
CASSPPNSLSGYTEAFF
TGTGCCAGCTCACCACCGAACAGCTTATCTGGGTACACTGAAGCTTTCTTT
>NA|NA|TRBJ1-5|TRBV21-1
CASSKDGRGLTYSNQPQHF
TGTGCCAGCAGCAAAGATGGCAGGGGGCTAACCTATAGCAATCAGCCCCAGCATTTT
>NA|NA|TRBJ2-7|TRBV6-5
CASSYLTGYEQYF
TGTGCCAGCAGTTACTTAACAGGGTACGAGCAGTACTTC
>once|NA|TRBJ1-1|TRBV4-1
CASSQDRDTEAFF
TGCGCCAGCAGCCAAGATAGAGACACTGAAGCTTTCTTT
>many|NA|TRBJ1-2|TRBV27
CASSPRQIIRGGYTF
TGTGCCAGCAGTCCCCGACAGATAATTAGAGGTGGCTACACCTTC
>NA|NA|TRBJ2-7|TRBV6-5
CASSRGQISYEQYF
TGTGCCAGCAGTAGGGGACAAATCTCCTACGAGCAGTACTTC
>NA|TRBD2|TRBJ2-1|TRBV7-9
CASSPRTSGGVNEQFF
TGTGCCAGCAGCCCCCGGACTAGCGGGGGAGTCAATGAGCAGTTCTTC
>NA|NA|TRBJ2-7|TRBV7-2
CASTPRQSGTYEQYF
TGTGCCAGCACCCCGAGACAGAGTGGGACCTACGAGCAGTACTTC
>NA|TRBD1|TRBJ1-5|TRBV29-1
CSVGADRVGQPQHF
TGCAGCGTTGGGGCAGACAGGGTCGGTCAGCCCCAGCATTTT
>NA|NA|TRBJ2-7|TRBV5-4
CASSLGSTRREQYF
TGTGCCAGCAGCTTGGGGTCGACCCGGAGGGAGCAGTACTTC
>few|TRBD1|TRBJ1-3|TRBV2
CASREQGFSGNTIYF
TGTGCCAGCAGGGAACAGGGGTTTTCTGGAAACACCATATATTTT
>NA|NA|TRBJ2-3|TRBV10-1
CASSESELFQTDTQYF
TGCGCCAGCAGTGAGTCGGAGCTATTTCAGACAGATACGCAGTATTTT
>NA|NA|TRBJ1-3|TRBV4-2
CASSPRGRDIRNTIYF
TGTGCCAGCAGCCCCCGGGGTCGGGACATTAGGAACACCATATATTTT
>NA|NA|TRBJ1-2|TRBV29-1
CSVETALTGYGYTF
TGCAGCGTTGAAACAGCCCTCACCGGCTATGGCTACACCTTC
>NA|NA|TRBJ2-7|TRBV6-5
CASSLRGGLGEQYF
TGTGCCAGCAGTTTGAGGGGGGGCCTTGGCGAGCAGTACTTC
>NA|TRBD1|TRBJ1-2|TRBV30
CAWSGDRGLNYGYTF
TGTGCCTGGAGTGGGGACAGGGGCCTAAACTATGGCTACACCTTC
>NA|TRBD1|TRBJ1-2|TRBV3-1/TRBV3-2
CASSQDTGDYGYTF
TGTGCCAGCAGCCAAGATACAGGGGACTATGGCTACACCTTC
>NA|NA|TRBJ2-3|TRBV11-2
CASSPNTDTQYF
TGTGCCAGCAGCCCAAATACAGATACGCAGTATTTT
>few|TRBD1|TRBJ2-5|TRBV27
CASSLDRGEETQYF
TGTGCCAGCAGCCTAGACAGGGGAGAGGAGACCCAGTACTTC
>NA|NA|TRBJ2-3|TRBV27
CASSLSRGAWQYF
TGTGCCAGCAGTTTATCCAGGGGAGCATGGCAGTATTTT
>NA|NA|TRBJ1-1|TRBV6-2/TRBV6-3
CASSYLSGNTEAFF
TGTGCCAGCAGTTACCTGAGCGGGAACACTGAAGCTTTCTTT
>NA|TRBD2|TRBJ2-3|TRBV6-5
CASSPAGSTDTQYF
TGTGCCAGCAGTCCAGCGGGGAGCACAGATACGCAGTATTTT
>few|TRBD1|TRBJ2-1|TRBV7-2
CASSQRGQPIDEQFF
TGTGCCAGCAGCCAGAGGGGACAGCCTATCGATGAGCAGTTCTTC
>NA|NA|TRBJ1-1|TRBV3-1/TRBV3-2
CASSDSQLNTEAFF
TGTGCCAGCAGCGACAGCCAACTTAACACTGAAGCTTTCTTT
>NA|NA|TRBJ2-1|TRBV7-3
CASSSGNEQFF
TGTGCCAGCAGCTCAGGCAATGAGCAGTTCTTC
>NA|TRBD1|TRBJ1-3|TRBV5-1
CASSLNVPGGKAGNTIYF
TGCGCCAGCAGCTTGAATGTTCCAGGGGGAAAGGCTGGAAACACCATATATTTT
>NA|TRBD1|TRBJ2-1|TRBV5-1
CASSSGQGPYNEQFF
TGCGCCAGCAGTTCCGGACAGGGGCCTTACAATGAGCAGTTCTTC
>NA|NA|TRBJ2-1|TRBV2
CASSVGVAGYNEQFF
TGTGCCAGCAGTGTAGGGGTAGCAGGCTACAATGAGCAGTTCTTC
>NA|TRBD1|TRBJ2-7|TRBV3-1/TRBV3-2
CASSHRQGAEQYF
TGTGCCAGCAGCCACCGTCAGGGGGCCGAGCAGTACTTC
>NA|NA|TRBJ2-7|TRBV18
CASSPPGIHEQYF
TGTGCCAGCTCACCCCCAGGGATCCACGAGCAGTACTTC
>NA|TRBD2|TRBJ2-7|TRBV13
CASSLNGMGGVFYEQYF
TGTGCCAGCAGCCTCAACGGCATGGGGGGGGTATTCTACGAGCAGTACTTC
>NA|NA|TRBJ2-7|TRBV5-5
CASSLTANSYEQYF
TGTGCCAGCAGCTTGACAGCCAACTCCTACGAGCAGTACTTC
>NA|TRBD1|TRBJ2-1|TRBV7-9
CASSHSPGTGWNEQFF
TGTGCCAGCAGCCATAGTCCCGGGACAGGGTGGAATGAGCAGTTCTTC
>NA|NA|TRBJ2-3|TRBV19
CASSPGLDRDTQYF
TGTGCCAGTAGCCCCGGGCTTGACAGAGATACGCAGTATTTT
>once|NA|TRBJ1-4|TRBV12-5
CASGLGSQTGEKLFF
TGTGCTAGTGGTTTGGGTTCACAAACAGGGGAAAAACTGTTTTTT
>few|TRBD1|TRBJ2-7|TRBV7-2
CASSLDGTAREQYF
TGTGCCAGCAGCTTAGACGGGACAGCCCGCGAGCAGTACTTC
>NA|NA|TRBJ1-5|TRBV18
CASSRGSDQPQHF
TGTGCCAGCTCACGGGGCTCTGATCAGCCCCAGCATTTT
>NA|NA|TRBJ1-5|TRBV15
CATSRGEYSNQPQHF
TGTGCCACCAGCAGAGGGGAGTATAGCAATCAGCCCCAGCATTTT
>NA|TRBD2|TRBJ2-7|TRBV7-9
CASSLGGTLLREQYF
TGTGCCAGCAGTCTGGGAGGGACCCTTCTGCGGGAGCAGTACTTC
>NA|TRBD2|TRBJ2-5|TRBV6-5
CASSWETSGELETQYF
TGTGCCAGCAGTTGGGAAACTAGCGGGGAACTAGAGACCCAGTACTTC
>NA|NA|TRBJ1-4|TRBV6-5
CASRRTATNEKLFF
TGTGCCAGCAGGAGGACAGCAACTAATGAAAAACTGTTTTTT
>NA|TRBD1|TRBJ2-7|TRBV7-7
CASSPGQGGEQYF
TGTGCCAGCAGCCCTGGACAGGGAGGCGAGCAGTACTTC
>NA|NA|TRBJ1-1|TRBV4-2
CASSQGERWAFF
TGTGCCAGCAGCCAAGGTGAGAGATGGGCTTTCTTT
>few|NA|TRBJ2-4|TRBV4-3
CASSQENLGAKNIQYF
TGCGCCAGCAGCCAAGAAAACCTCGGAGCCAAAAACATTCAGTACTTC
>NA|TRBD1|TRBJ2-5|TRBV12-5
CASGLGLGTGDSQETQYF
TGTGCTAGTGGTTTGGGCCTCGGGACAGGGGACAGCCAAGAGACCCAGTACTTC
>NA|NA|TRBJ2-1|TRBV30
CASVGGRGSYNEQFF
TGTGCCTCCGTGGGGGGAAGGGGCTCCTACAATGAGCAGTTCTTC
>NA|NA|TRBJ2-7|TRBV7-8
CASSLGRQVRSYEQYF
TGTGCCAGCAGCTTAGGAAGACAGGTCAGGTCCTACGAGCAGTACTTC
>NA|TRBD2|TRBJ2-1|TRBV2
CASIGTSGGSGEQFF
TGTGCCAGCATTGGGACTAGCGGGGGGAGCGGTGAGCAGTTCTTC